The sequence of this T cell receptor beta chain was determined in a study of cytomegalovirus exposure and HLA in healthy donors. At the level of the study: The Caucasian-associated ancestry cluster held around 76% of some 420 genotyped donors.

CDR3 length: 18 residues. V shed 4 bases, J shed 3 bases, and the junction held 13 bases outside the gene matches. Germline values: CDR1 SGHNT, CDR2 YYREEE (reference sequence). The PCR was carried out with 60 Vbeta primers and 13 Jbeta primers. The table came from immunoSEQ multiplex PCR; TCRdb's copy has only in-frame clones and leaves some out. The sample consists of 140,000 to 150,000 clones, just under 70% of them appearing once. The chain joins TRBV5-4 to TRBJ2-2; TRBD1 agrees at 9 bases. The sequenced material came from PBMCs. This TCR was sampled from a man aged 55-75 years in good health and CMV-seronegative. The CDR3 loop reads CASSPGQGFASHTGELFF. The CDR3 region has the DNA TGTGCCAGCAGCCCGGGACAGGGATTTGCGTCCCACACCGGGGAGCTGTTTTTT.